The 30 T cell receptor beta chains in this list originate from one sample, sequenced in a study of blood T cell repertoires in COVID-19. Here immunoSEQ multiplex PCR was the method, and the copy in TCRdb shows in-frame clones only, minus some. The sample consists of around 25,000 clones, around 86% of them appearing once. Sequences were obtained from peripheral blood. These receptors came from a woman older than 75 with acute or convalescent COVID-19.

The CDR3 loop reads CASSFLAGANTGELFF. The CDR3 bases are TGCGCCAGCAGCTTCTTGGCGGGGGCGAACACCGGGGAGCTGTTTTTT. The V call is TRBV5-1, the J call TRBJ2-2, with 7 bases matching TRBD2. Germline values: CDR1 SGHRS, CDR2 YFSETQ. The CDR3 has 16 amino acids. J was trimmed by 0 bases and V by 2 bases; bases with no gene match: 4.

This chain joins TRBV18 and TRBJ1-4; D is possibly TRBD1 (6 bases). V lost 6 bases and J lost 6, with 20 bases in between. The CDR3 runs 16 residues. The germline CDR1 and CDR2 sequences are KGHSH and LQKENI. The CDR3 DNA follows: TGTGCCAGCTCTCCATCTCGTCAGGGGTCGGATGAAAAACTGTTTTTT. This codes for CASSPSRQGSDEKLFF.

This sequence joins TRBV4-3 and TRBJ1-3; TRBD1 is a possible D gene (5 bases). The V end was cut by 1 base, the J end by 2 bases, with 9 bases between. The CDR3 length is 15 residues. Germline V gene data show CDR1 as LGHNA and CDR2 as YSLEER. This chain's CDR3 is CASSQVDSPGNTIYF. DNA for the CDR3: TGCGCCAGCAGCCAAGTCGACAGTCCTGGAAACACCATATATTTT.

The V and J genes are TRBV19 and TRBJ1-2; no clear D. This CDR3 has 13 amino acids. Trimming pared 4 bases from V and 4 bases from J, leaving 10 bases between. Germline CDR1 is LNHDA and CDR2 is SQIVND (reference sequence). CDR3 sequence: CASSTRDPYGYTF. CDR3 nucleotide sequence: TGTGCCAGTAGTACCCGGGATCCCTATGGCTACACCTTC.

The chain uses TRBV21-1 and TRBJ1-3. TRBV21-1 is listed as a pseudogene. The CDR3 is 16 amino acids. The CDR3 spells CASSKVEDYPGNTIYF. The CDR3 region has the DNA TGTGCCAGCAGCAAAGTGGAGGACTATCCTGGAAACACCATATATTTT.

On this clone itself: One junction end disagrees with the germline gene, perhaps due to a read error. This chain joins TRBV7-7 and TRBJ2-7; 7 nucleotides match TRBD2. The germline CDR1 and CDR2 sequences are SSHAT and FNYEAQ (reference sequence). There are 14 residues in the CDR3. The CDR3 nucleotides read TGTGCTAGCAGCCCTTACGGGGGGTATGGCGAGCAGTACTTC. Its translation is CASSPYGGYGEQYF.

This clone was seen just once. The chain employs TRBV18 and TRBJ1-5, with unresolved D. The germline CDR1 and CDR2 sequences are KGHSH and LQKENI. The CDR3 contains 14 residues. V lost 2 bases and J 7 bases, leaving 12 bases between the germline ends. The CDR3 region is CASSPDISKQPQHF. The CDR3 DNA reads TGTGCCAGCTCACCAGATATCTCTAAGCAGCCCCAGCATTTT.

V usage is TRBV4-1 and J usage is TRBJ1-2; 11 bases map to TRBD1. The CDR3 totals 15 residues. Germline V lookup: CDR1 MGHRA, CDR2 YSYEKL. Losses at the gene ends were 4 bases for V and 4 bases for J; bases not matched to a gene: 5. The CDR3 protein is CASSRGGQGAYGYTF. CDR3 nucleotides: TGCGCCAGCAGCCGAGGAGGACAGGGGGCCTATGGCTACACCTTC.

The V and J genes are TRBV6-5 and TRBJ2-6; 8 nucleotides line up with TRBD2. This CDR3 contains 16 residues. CDR1 and CDR2 from the germline V gene are MNHEY and SVGAGI. The ends lost 4 bases at V and 2 bases at J; junction bases unmatched: 4. The DNA for the CDR3 is TGTGCCAGCAGTTCCTTAGCGGGGACTGGGGCCAACGTCCTGACTTTC. This translates into CASSSLAGTGANVLTF.

This rearrangement joins TRBV9 to TRBJ2-3; 10 nucleotides line up with TRBD1. CDR3 size: 15 residues. Germline V gene data show CDR1 as SGDLS and CDR2 as YYNGEE. With V trimmed by 1 base and J by 5 bases, 4 bases remained unmatched. The DNA of the CDR3 is TGTGCCAGCAGCGTATGGACAGGGGGTGAAGATACGCAGTATTTT. This encodes CASSVWTGGEDTQYF.

The gene calls are TRBV19 and TRBJ1-1, with D uncertain. This CDR3 is 13 amino acids long. V was clipped by 3 bases and J by 2 bases, with 7 bases between them. Germline values: CDR1 LNHDA, CDR2 SQIVND (reference sequence). The CDR3 loop is CASSISLNTEAFF. The CDR3 DNA reads TGTGCCAGTAGTATCTCCCTAAACACTGAAGCTTTCTTT. Variable domain in full (rest from reference TRBV19 and TRBJ1-1): DGGITQSPKYLFRKEGQNVTLSCEQNLNHDAMYWYRQDPGQGLRLIYYSQIVNDFQKGDIAEGYSVSREKKESFPLTVTSAQKNPTAFYLCASSISLNTEAFFGQGTRLTVV.

As DNA, the CDR3 is TGTGCCAGCAGCCCTGGACAGGCCCAGGGATATCATGGCTACACCTTC. Its translation is CASSPGQAQGYHGYTF. V usage is TRBV3-1 (or the pseudogene TRBV3-2) and J usage is TRBJ1-2, with 7 bases identical to TRBD1. The V segment lost 4 bases and the J segment 6 bases; nucleotides outside the gene matches: 14. Germline assignment: CDR1 LGHDT and CDR2 YNNKEL (reference sequence). The length of the CDR3 is 16 residues.

This chain joins TRBV10-3 and TRBJ1-1, with 9 bases fitting TRBD1. There are 16 residues in the CDR3. CDR1 ENHRY and CDR2 SYGVKD come from the germline V gene. V shed 6 bases, J shed 3 bases, and the junction held 11 bases outside the gene matches. In DNA, the CDR3 is TGTGCCATCAGAAGCGAGCGACAGGGGGAACACACTGAAGCTTTCTTT. Protein product: CAIRSERQGEHTEAFF.

The J gene is TRBJ1-1, the V gene TRBV5-1; a possible D gene is TRBD1 (5 bases). Germline CDR1 is SGHRS and CDR2 is YFSETQ. This CDR3 has 14 amino acids. V lost 0 bases to trimming and J lost 1 base, with 7 bases between them. The CDR3 is CASSLAGGNTEAFF. The CDR3 DNA sequence: TGCGCCAGCAGCTTGGCCGGGGGGAACACTGAAGCTTTCTTT.

This sequence joins TRBV7-2 and TRBJ1-2, with D maybe TRBD1 (6 bases). Trimming pared 4 bases from V and 0 bases from J, leaving 18 bases between. CDR3 length equals 17 residues. CDR1 SGHTA and CDR2 FQGNSA come from the germline V gene. This chain's CDR3 is CASSSSGPQGTNYGYTF. Written as DNA, the CDR3 is TGTGCCAGCAGCTCAAGCGGCCCCCAGGGGACTAACTATGGCTACACCTTC.

The count of this clone is one. The chain has TRBV7-2 and TRBJ2-7, with TRBD1 identical over 8 bases. The CDR3 sequence is 19 residues long. Trimming at V came to 5 bases and at J to 3 bases, leaving 21 bases not matched to a gene. Germline V gene data show CDR1 as SGHTA and CDR2 as FQGNSA. In DNA, the CDR3 is TGTGCCAGCAGCCTACCCGCCGAGACAGGGGAGGAGTCGGTCTACGAGCAGTACTTC. Residues: CASSLPAETGEESVYEQYF.

This clone was recorded once. The chain has TRBV9 and TRBJ2-5, with a weak D call TRBD2 (6 bases). This CDR3 spans 15 amino acids. V was shortened by 0 bases and J by 5 bases, with 14 bases between the two germline ends. The germline CDR1 and CDR2 sequences are SGDLS and YYNGEE. The CDR3 protein is CASSVGAGLGETQYF. The DNA of the CDR3 is TGTGCCAGCAGCGTAGGGGCGGGGTTGGGGGAGACCCAGTACTTC.

The chain's CDR3 is CASSRDEGAETQYF. The CDR3, as DNA: TGTGCCAGCTCACGGGATGAGGGGGCAGAGACCCAGTACTTC. The chain couples TRBV18 to TRBJ2-5; 7 bases agree with TRBD1. The CDR3 loop spans 14 amino acids. CDR1 and CDR2 from the germline V gene are KGHSH and LQKENI. V lost 4 bases to trimming and J lost 4 bases; unmatched junction nucleotides: 6.

The J gene is TRBJ2-7, the V gene TRBV30; 9 positions agree with TRBD1. The ends lost 3 bases at V and 9 bases at J; junction bases unmatched: 6. There are 12 residues in the CDR3. The germline CDR1 and CDR2 sequences are GTSNPN and SVGIG (reference sequence). The CDR3 sequence is CAWSRDREVQYF. In DNA, the CDR3 is TGTGCCTGGAGCCGGGACAGGGAGGTGCAGTACTTC.

The chain has TRBV7-6 and TRBJ1-6; D unclear. This CDR3 is built from 12 residues. V was shortened by 5 bases and J by 7 bases, with 6 bases between the two germline ends. Germline CDR1 is SGHVS and CDR2 is FNYEAQ. The CDR3 nucleotides are TGTGCCAGCAGCACACCCAATTCACCCCTCCACTTT. Translated: CASSTPNSPLHF.

The chain has TRBV5-1 and TRBJ2-5; 12 nucleotides align to TRBD2. CDR1 SGHRS and CDR2 YFSETQ come from the germline V gene. This CDR3 is 17 amino acids long. Losses at the gene ends were 4 bases for V and 7 bases for J; bases not matched to a gene: 14. The CDR3 DNA is TGCGCCAGCAGCCCTGGGGTGGCTAGCGGGAGGGCCGGGACCCAGTACTTC. Protein: CASSPGVASGRAGTQYF.

The chain links TRBV3-1 (or the pseudogene TRBV3-2) to TRBJ2-2, with a tentative D call TRBD2 (5 bases). V was clipped by 1 base and J by 7 bases, with 19 bases between them. Germline V lookup: CDR1 LGHDT, CDR2 YNNKEL (reference sequence). The CDR3 covers 17 residues. The CDR3 region has the DNA TGTGCCAGCAGCCAAGGGGTCCAGGAGCGGTTCGGCGGGGAGCTGTTTTTT. This translates into CASSQGVQERFGGELFF.

This clone was observed a single time. The genes are TRBV14 and TRBJ2-7; weak D call: TRBD1 (6 bases). This CDR3 is built from 16 residues. Germline V CDR1 and CDR2: SGHDN, FVKESK. Trimming removed 4 bases at V and 2 bases at J, with 18 bases between. CDR3 DNA sequence: TGTGCCAGCAGCCGTTACAGGGACGGCCCCACCTACGAGCAGTACTTC. Its translation is CASSRYRDGPTYEQYF.

The chain has TRBV19 and TRBJ2-1; 10 nucleotides align to TRBD2. The CDR3 is 15 residues long. V was clipped by 10 bases and J by 7 bases; unmatched bases: 13. Per germline, CDR1 LNHDA and CDR2 SQIVND (reference sequence). The CDR3: CATVPLAGVGNEQFF. CDR3 bases: TGTGCCACCGTCCCCCTAGCGGGAGTGGGGAATGAGCAGTTCTTC.

This clone was detected once. The chain links TRBV2 to TRBJ1-1, with a possible D match to TRBD1 (5 bases). The germline V gene encodes CDR1 SNHLY and CDR2 FYNNEI. Trimming left V 1 base short and J 4 bases short, with 10 bases between. This CDR3 spans 14 amino acids. This CDR3 is CASSEGYRSTEAFF. In DNA, the CDR3 is TGTGCCAGCAGTGAAGGATACAGGTCCACTGAAGCTTTCTTT.

The chain couples TRBV6-6 to TRBJ1-6; 10 bases are a match to TRBD1. The CDR3 runs 15 residues. Germline V CDR1 and CDR2: MNHNY, SVGAGI (reference sequence). V lost 2 bases, J lost 9 bases, and 4 bases stayed unmatched. CDR3 loop: CASSYGDRGRSPLHF. CDR3 sequence (DNA): TGTGCCAGCAGTTACGGGGACAGGGGACGTTCACCCCTCCACTTT.

This chain uses TRBV18 with TRBJ2-3; TRBD1 matches 8 bases. From germline, CDR1 is KGHSH and CDR2 LQKENI. The CDR3 sequence is 15 residues long. V lost 3 bases to trimming and J lost 6 bases; unmatched junction nucleotides: 8. CDR3 bases: TGTGCCAGCTCACCCGCGGGACAGGCTGGGGATACGCAGTATTTT. This codes for CASSPAGQAGDTQYF.

The J gene is TRBJ2-3, the V gene TRBV7-2; 11 nucleotides align to TRBD1. This CDR3 region has 16 residues. Germline assignment: CDR1 SGHTA and CDR2 FQGNSA. After removal of 3 bases from V and 7 bases from J, the junction contained 9 bases not matched to a gene. Written as DNA, the CDR3 is TGTGCCAGCAGCTTGGCATGGACAGGGGGCGGGAATACGCAGTATTTT. Its protein product is CASSLAWTGGGNTQYF.

A note on this clone: One end of the junction is discordant with germline, which a read error may explain. The J gene is TRBJ2-2, the V gene TRBV7-7; weak D call: TRBD1 (6 bases). Looked up from germline, CDR1 is SSHAT and CDR2 is FNYEAQ (reference sequence). The length of the CDR3 is 16 residues. In nucleotides, the CDR3 is TGTGCTAGCAGCTTAGTGGGGGCCCCGAGCACCGGGGAGCTGTTTTTT. Translating it yields CASSLVGAPSTGELFF.

The rearrangement links TRBV6-5 to TRBJ1-2, with D tentatively TRBD1 (5 bases). CDR1 MNHEY and CDR2 SVGAGI come from the germline V gene. There are 12 residues in the CDR3. Trimming left V 10 bases short and J 0 bases short, with 9 bases between. CDR3 sequence: CATRQTNYGYTF. CDR3 nucleotide sequence: TGTGCCACCAGACAGACTAACTATGGCTACACCTTC.